These 28 T cell receptor beta chains originate from one sample sequenced in a study of cytomegalovirus exposure and HLA in healthy donors. The PCR had 60 Vbeta and 13 Jbeta primers. Data came from immunoSEQ multiplex PCR; TCRdb stores just in-frame clones and leaves some out. In the table there are approximately 150,000 clones, approximately 70% of which are singletons. Sequencing input: PBMCs. The source of these receptors is a woman in her sixties in good health and CMV-seronegative.

The chain employs TRBV5-1 and TRBJ1-3, with TRBD1 matching 7 bases. The germline gives CDR1 SGHRS, CDR2 YFSETQ. The CDR3 totals 14 residues. With V trimmed by 4 bases and J by 4 bases, 5 bases remained unmatched. In DNA form, the CDR3 reads TGCGCCAGCAGCGCGACAGGGCCCGGAAACACCATATATTTT. It yields the protein CASSATGPGNTIYF.

Worth noting for this clone: Germline and junction disagree at one end, which may indicate a read error. This chain links TRBV7-2 with TRBJ2-5; the match to TRBD2 covers 11 bases. This CDR3 is built from 12 residues. In germline, CDR1 is SGHTA, CDR2 FQGNSA. CDR3 in amino acids: CASSTSSGGKDF. The CDR3 nucleotides read TGTGCCAGCAGCACTTCTAGCGGGGGGAAGGACTTC.

With respect to this clone: Compared with germline, one end of the junction differs, possibly owing to a read error. The chain couples TRBV7-9 to TRBJ2-7, with a weak D call TRBD2 (7 bases). Germline CDR1 is SEHNR and CDR2 is FQNEAQ (reference sequence). The CDR3 totals 14 residues. CDR3 amino acids: CSSSLDGGAHEQYF. For the CDR3, the DNA is TGTTCCAGCAGCTTAGATGGGGGGGCTCACGAGCAGTACTTC.

The V call is TRBV4-1, the J call TRBJ1-5, with 10 bases lining up with TRBD1. The germline V gene has CDR1 MGHRA and CDR2 YSYEKL. V trimming: 2 bases; J trimming: 7 bases; junction bases outside the gene matches: 5. CDR3 length: 15 residues. CDR3 loop: CASSQSDRGYQPQHF. CDR3 DNA sequence: TGCGCCAGCAGCCAATCGGACAGGGGGTACCAGCCCCAGCATTTT.

The J gene is TRBJ2-2, the V gene TRBV28, with TRBD1 matching over 8 bases. The germline gives CDR1 MDHEN, CDR2 SYDVKM. Losses at the gene ends were 6 bases for V and 3 bases for J; bases not matched to a gene: 3. The CDR3 is 14 amino acids. CDR3 loop: CASRRQGYTGELFF. CDR3 nucleotide sequence: TGTGCCAGCAGACGACAGGGGTACACCGGGGAGCTGTTTTTT.

This rearrangement joins TRBV19 to TRBJ2-1; TRBD1 is a possible D gene (5 bases). CDR1 LNHDA and CDR2 SQIVND come from the germline V gene (reference sequence). Trimming removed 0 bases from V and 7 bases from J, with 7 bases in between. The CDR3 runs 13 residues. The CDR3 loop reads CASSIDRANEQFF. The CDR3 DNA reads as TGTGCCAGTAGTATAGACAGGGCGAATGAGCAGTTCTTC.

The genes are TRBV5-1 and TRBJ1-6, with TRBD1 matching over 9 bases. Unmatched junction bases numbered 4, after V lost 0 bases and J lost 9 bases. From germline, CDR1 is SGHRS and CDR2 YFSETQ. The CDR3 loop spans 15 amino acids. The CDR3 region is CASSLEGQGASPLHF. In DNA form, the CDR3 reads TGCGCCAGCAGCTTGGAGGGACAGGGAGCTTCACCCCTCCACTTT.

This clone turned up a few times. The chain couples TRBV6-1 to TRBJ1-1, with TRBD1 as a possible D gene (5 bases). The germline V and J ends were trimmed by 10 bases and 6 bases, with 18 bases remaining between them. The germline gives CDR1 MNHNS, CDR2 SASEGT. This CDR3 has 13 amino acids. The CDR3 loop reads CATHLPGGAEAFF. Here the CDR3 DNA reads TGTGCCACCCACCTCCCTGGAGGGGCTGAAGCTTTCTTT.

The chain carries TRBV2 and TRBJ2-1, with TRBD2 matching over 13 bases. The CDR3 length is 16 residues. The germline gives CDR1 SNHLY, CDR2 FYNNEI. The V segment lost 5 bases and the J segment 3 bases; nucleotides outside the gene matches: 4. CDR3 sequence (DNA): TGTGCCAGCAGTCGTTGGACTAGCGGGGGCTACAATGAGCAGTTCTTC. Protein product: CASSRWTSGGYNEQFF.

The V gene is TRBV19, the J gene TRBJ2-3, with D tentatively TRBD2 (6 bases). CDR1 is LNHDA, CDR2 SQIVND, per germline (reference sequence). V lost 9 bases, J lost 0 bases, and 16 bases lay in between. The CDR3 loop spans 15 amino acids. CDR3 protein: CASSPASGSTDTQYF. The CDR3 coding sequence is TGTGCCAGCTCCCCGGCGAGCGGGAGCACAGATACGCAGTATTTT.

The chain is built from TRBV2 and TRBJ2-5, with 7 bases fitting TRBD1. This CDR3 comprises 15 residues. CDR1 is SNHLY and CDR2 is FYNNEI in the germline V gene. After removal of 4 bases from V and 2 bases from J, the junction contained 7 bases not matched to a gene. CDR3 residues: CASSADRTMQETQYF. CDR3 nucleotides: TGTGCCAGCAGTGCGGACAGGACGATGCAAGAGACCCAGTACTTC.

The V gene is TRBV9, the J gene TRBJ2-2; 8 bases map to TRBD2. Per germline, CDR1 SGDLS and CDR2 YYNGEE. V was clipped by 3 bases and J by 6 bases; unmatched bases: 1. The CDR3 is 13 amino acids. CDR3 amino acids: CASSERGSGELFF. The CDR3 nucleotides are TGTGCCAGCAGCGAGCGGGGGTCCGGGGAGCTGTTTTTT.

The gene calls are TRBV7-6 and TRBJ2-5, with 10 bases matching TRBD2. Gene TRBJ2-7 matches the end of the DNA better, so the J call may be wrong. CDR1 SGHVS and CDR2 FNYEAQ come from the germline V gene. The CDR3 has 15 amino acids. The CDR3 reads CASSPGLAASYEQYF. CDR3 DNA: TGTGCCAGCAGCCCAGGACTAGCGGCCTCCTACGAGCAGTACTTC.

The genes are TRBV6-5 and TRBJ1-3; perhaps TRBD1 as D (5 bases). The CDR3 extends over 13 amino acids. Looked up from germline, CDR1 is MNHEY and CDR2 is SVGAGI. The V and J ends lost 6 bases and 1 base respectively, with 7 bases between them. DNA of the CDR3: TGTGCCAGCAGCGGGGGATCTGGAAACACCATATATTTT. Translating it yields CASSGGSGNTIYF.

CDR3 DNA: TGCAGCGTTGAGGGGGGACAGGCATACAATGAGCAGTTCTTC. Protein product: CSVEGGQAYNEQFF. The chain uses TRBV29-1 and TRBJ2-1, with TRBD1 identical over 8 bases. Germline V gene sequence: CDR1 SQVTM, CDR2 ANQGSEA. The CDR3 loop spans 14 amino acids. Trimming at V came to 3 bases and at J to 4 bases, leaving 5 bases not matched to a gene.

The chain uses TRBV28 and TRBJ2-2; 9 nucleotides match TRBD2. The V segment lost 7 bases and the J segment 6 bases; nucleotides outside the gene matches: 6. The CDR3 has 14 residues. Germline-derived CDR1 and CDR2 are MDHEN and SYDVKM. This CDR3 is CASTPRGGAGELFF. In DNA form, the CDR3 reads TGTGCCAGCACCCCGCGGGGGGGGGCCGGGGAGCTGTTTTTT.

The table lists this clone with a few counts. This chain joins TRBV6-5 and TRBJ2-5; 10 bases match TRBD2. Losses at the gene ends were 6 bases for V and 5 bases for J; bases not matched to a gene: 6. The length of the CDR3 is 14 residues. From germline, CDR1 is MNHEY and CDR2 SVGAGI. This CDR3 reads CASSLLAGYETQYF. The DNA of the CDR3 is TGTGCCAGCAGCCTACTAGCGGGGTATGAGACCCAGTACTTC.

The rearrangement links TRBV6-1 to TRBJ1-1; D gene unclear. Germline CDR1 reads MNHNS; CDR2 reads SASEGT. The CDR3 is 14 amino acids. With 7 bases removed from V and 0 bases from J, the gap between germline ends came to 12 bases. The CDR3: CASTERIMNTEAFF. The CDR3 nucleotides are TGTGCCAGCACGGAGCGTATCATGAACACTGAAGCTTTCTTT.

The CDR3 sequence is CASSLERAYQPQHF. The CDR3 DNA follows: TGTGCCAGCAGCTTGGAGAGGGCTTATCAGCCCCAGCATTTT. This chain joins TRBV5-8 and TRBJ1-5, with unresolved D. Trimming cost V 0 bases and J 5 bases, with 9 bases left between them. The CDR3 length is 14 residues. Germline loops: CDR1 SGHTS, CDR2 YDEGEE.

This sequence joins TRBV28 and TRBJ2-5, with 11 nucleotides matching TRBD1. Trimming cost V 4 bases and J 4 bases; bases outside gene matches: 8. The CDR3 runs to 16 residues. Per germline, CDR1 MDHEN and CDR2 SYDVKM. The CDR3 DNA reads as TGTGCCAGCAGTTGGGAGGGACAGGGGGGACGAGAGACCCAGTACTTC. Protein product: CASSWEGQGGRETQYF.

The chain carries TRBV7-2 and TRBJ1-2; no definite D call. V lost 2 bases, J lost 7 bases, and 14 bases lay in between. This CDR3 has 14 residues. Looked up from germline, CDR1 is SGHTA and CDR2 is FQGNSA. The CDR3 sequence is CASSLLAGGLGYTF. The CDR3 region has the DNA TGTGCCAGCAGCTTACTGGCGGGTGGGCTTGGCTACACCTTC.

In its sample, this clone was seen once. This chain links TRBV6-6 with TRBJ2-1; 7 bases fit TRBD1. The CDR3 loop spans 14 amino acids. With V trimmed by 10 bases and J by 2 bases, 8 bases remained unmatched. The germline CDR1 and CDR2 sequences are MNHNY and SVGAGI (reference sequence). The CDR3 loop is CATAGTVTYNEQFF. CDR3 coding DNA: TGTGCCACCGCCGGGACAGTAACCTACAATGAGCAGTTCTTC.

This clone has more than one count but fewer than ten. The V and J genes are TRBV27 and TRBJ2-3; D may be TRBD1 (6 bases). Germline CDR1 and CDR2: MNHEY and SMNVEV (reference sequence). Trimming removed 5 bases from V and 4 bases from J, with 13 bases in between. There are 14 residues in the CDR3. CDR3 in DNA: TGTGCCAGCAGTCTCCGACAGGTTTCAGATACGCAGTATTTT. It is translated as CASSLRQVSDTQYF.

V and J are TRBV5-4 and TRBJ2-3; 11 bases match TRBD2. CDR1 and CDR2 from the germline V gene are SGHNT and YYREEE (reference sequence). The CDR3 covers 15 residues. V lost 6 bases, J lost 1 base, and 4 bases stayed unmatched. The CDR3 loop reads CASNRLAGRTDTQYF. The DNA of the CDR3 is TGTGCCAGCAACCGACTAGCGGGGCGCACAGATACGCAGTATTTT.

The chain couples TRBV7-2 to TRBJ1-4; 11 bases match TRBD1. The CDR3 loop spans 15 amino acids. J was trimmed by 7 bases and V by 5 bases; bases with no gene match: 6. Looked up from germline, CDR1 is SGHTA and CDR2 is FQGNSA. The CDR3 loop is CASSGDRGGFEKLFF. CDR3 nucleotide sequence: TGTGCCAGCAGCGGGGACAGGGGGGGCTTTGAAAAACTGTTTTTT.

This clone has just a few counts. The chain carries TRBV2 and TRBJ2-6; 10 bases line up with TRBD1. Germline CDR1 SNHLY, CDR2 FYNNEI. V shed 6 bases, J shed 2 bases, and the junction held 1 base outside the gene matches. This CDR3 comprises 15 residues. CDR3 sequence (DNA): TGTGCCAGCAGCGGGACAGGGGCTGGGGCCAACGTCCTGACTTTC. Amino acid sequence: CASSGTGAGANVLTF.

The chain joins TRBV19 to TRBJ2-4; the match to TRBD2 covers 10 bases. The CDR3 length is 18 residues. J gave up 5 bases and V 1 base, and 11 bases lay outside the gene matches. Germline V gives CDR1 LNHDA, CDR2 SQIVND (reference sequence). As DNA, the CDR3 is TGTGCCAGTAGTATAGCCCCAGCGGGAGGGCCTGGGGAAAACATTCAGTACTTC. It specifies CASSIAPAGGPGENIQYF.

The chain is built from TRBV6-7 and TRBJ2-1; weak D call: TRBD1 (5 bases). TRBV6-7 is labeled an ORF, and its function is uncertain. V gave up 2 bases and J gave up 5 bases, with 10 bases separating them. The CDR3 is made up of 14 amino acids. In DNA, the CDR3 is TGTGCCAGCAGTTACCCCGGCAGGGACAATGAGCAGTTCTTC. This gives the protein CASSYPGRDNEQFF.